The present T cell receptor beta chain was sequenced within a study of blood T cell repertoires in COVID-19. Turning to the study itself: From the United States, Italy and Spain came samples of acute and convalescent COVID-19. T cells, B-cell-depleted T cells, or PBMCs provided the cDNA or gDNA that served as material.

With 3 bases removed from V and 3 bases from J, the gap between germline ends came to 11 bases. The germline V gene has CDR1 MNHEY and CDR2 SVGAGI. This CDR3 is 14 amino acids long. In the authors' methods: Estimated nucleated cell counts came from reference gene primer amplification. Here immunoSEQ multiplex PCR was the method, and the copy in TCRdb shows in-frame clones only, minus some. That table gives V, J and clone size, and the DNA gave D and trimming. The table lists 150,000 to 200,000 clones, around 83% of them singletons, with 2.9% in the top ten. This receptor was identified in a woman under 40 with active or convalescent COVID-19. Sequencing was carried out using peripheral blood. The chain couples TRBV6-5 to TRBJ1-1; D is perhaps TRBD1 (5 bases). The CDR3, as DNA: TGTGCCAGCAGTTATGGGGGGACTGACACTGAAGCTTTCTTT. Translated, it gives CASSYGGTDTEAFF.